These 2 T cell receptor beta chains came from one sample sequenced in a study of control samples from healthy donors and cancer patients. The assay was immunoSEQ multiplex PCR, and TCRdb's table has in-frame clones only and misses some. The table has 110,000 to 150,000 clones, about 89% seen once. The sample consisted of blood. Receptors originate from a man younger than 40 in good health.

This chain uses TRBV18 with TRBJ2-3; perhaps TRBD2 as D (5 bases). CDR1 KGHSH and CDR2 LQKENI come from the germline V gene. The CDR3 has 13 amino acids. Trimming pared 2 bases from V and 4 bases from J, leaving 7 bases between. The CDR3 loop reads CASSPSSPDTQYF. As DNA, the CDR3 is TGTGCCAGCTCACCATCTAGCCCAGATACGCAGTATTTT.

In nucleotides, the CDR3 is TGTGCCAGCAGTGAAGCGACGGGGATCTATGGCTACACCTTC. It yields the protein CASSEATGIYGYTF. The chain has TRBV6-1 and TRBJ1-2; D is unresolved. Trimming cost V 0 bases and J 4 bases, with 9 bases left between them. Germline-derived CDR1 and CDR2 are MNHNS and SASEGT. The CDR3 contains 14 residues.